This is a list of T cell receptor beta chains from one sample in a study of sequential checkpoint blockade in melanoma. Here immunoSEQ multiplex PCR was the method, and the copy in TCRdb shows in-frame clones only, minus some. The top ten clones hold less than 25% of a sample with about 20,000 clones, 72% of them seen once. The specimen comprised CD8+ T cells sorted from blood (inferred from file names), sampled from a patient given nivolumab and ipilimumab in sequence. The receptors were sampled from a human donor with melanoma. The conserved cysteine and the conserved F or W are not part of the CDR3 here.

>TRBJ1-2|TRBV7-9
ASSRHDPNYGYT
>TRBJ1-1|TRBV7-8
ASSFGQLNTEAF
>TRBJ2-7|TRBV7-9
ASSLATGLTSYEQY
>TRBJ2-5|TRBV7-6
ASSPLRGRETQY
>TRBJ1-4|TRBV5-1
ASSGQATNEKLF
>TRBJ1-2|TRBV6-5
ASSWGTGRNYGYT
>TRBJ2-7|TRBV2
ASSEDRGVYEQY
>TRBJ2-7|TRBV7-2
ASSPRPSGTYEQY
>TRBJ1-5|TRBV19
ASSITSQGGNQPQH
>TRBJ2-7|TRBV19
ASNLGQGASYEQY
>TRBJ1-2|TRBV7-9
AVRGGYGYT
>TRBJ1-2|TRBV9
ASSLSPTGPYGYT
>TRBJ2-7|TRBV7-9
ASSEAGVYEQY
>TRBJ1-2|TRBV10-3
AISEDARSYYGYT
>TRBJ1-2|TRBV30
AWSPPGQGAVGYT
>TRBJ2-1|TRBV28
ASSPLRGGTSYNEQF
>TRBJ2-7|TRBV27
ASSLSRDYEQY
>TRBJ2-5|TRBV7-3
ASSVTVQETQY
>TRBJ2-7|TRBV28
ASRPSGSKYYEQY
>TRBJ1-2|TRBV5-5
ASSLGQGAYGYT
>TRBJ2-3|TRBV21-1
ASSKVGWSTDTQY
>TRBJ1-2|TRBV27
ASSPQGTIYGYT
>TRBJ1-1|TRBV7-9
ASSSGTGGIDTEAF
>TRBJ2-7|TRBV2
ASSGAGVVSASGNTYEQY
>TRBJ1-1|TRBV19
ASSIGQGATEAF
>TRBJ1-5|TRBV19
ASSIGLTSNQPQH